A selection of T cell receptor beta chains follows, all from one sample in a study of T cells expressing NK-cell markers. No DNA is given; TCRdb re-called the 5' RACE reads and lists each CDR3 protein once. The listing records about 450,000 distinct CDR3 sequences. Sequencing used blood T cells: a sorted CD56 or NKG2C T cell subset, CD4+ or CD8+ T cells, or bulk PBMC T cells (not recorded which). The origin of the receptors is a woman between 18 and 69 years old in good health. Each CDR3 is given with its conserved first and last residue. Fields, in order: J gene, V gene, CDR3 protein.

TRBJ2-5 TRBV5-1 CASTLRNLETQYF
TRBJ2-7 TRBV5-4 CASSRDREPYEQYF
TRBJ2-5 TRBV5-6 CASSPQPQETQYF
TRBJ1-1 TRBV10-3 CANSDRLNTEAFF
TRBJ2-3 TRBV14 CASSQDVLAVGADTQYF
TRBJ2-7 TRBV7-2 CASKLTSGGTYEQYF
TRBJ2-1 TRBV7-3 CASSLVGYRGEQFF
TRBJ1-1 TRBV7-8 CASSLARAAGDTEAFF
TRBJ1-6 TRBV4-1 CASSQVALNSPLHF
TRBJ1-2 TRBV24-1 CATSDSDMAYGYTF
TRBJ2-2 TRBV29-1 CSVETPMHTGELFF
TRBJ2-5 TRBV7-3 CASSQYGSGETQYF
TRBJ1-4 TRBV27 CASSSTWREKLFF
TRBJ2-5 TRBV4-2 CASSQDTGLAYQETQYF
TRBJ1-4 TRBV28 CASTFSGGKLFF
TRBJ2-1 TRBV20-1 CSLSSGRALGEQFF
TRBJ2-7 TRBV4-2 CASSQEALAETYEQYF
TRBJ1-3 TRBV6-6 CASRPPSGNTIYF
TRBJ1-4 TRBV18 CASSHTGIAPNEKLFF
TRBJ2-7 TRBV28 CASSTDRGHEQYF
TRBJ2-3 TRBV5-8 CASRVQAGPSDTQYF
TRBJ2-5 TRBV6-2/TRBV6-3 CASTSDRVETQYF
TRBJ2-5 TRBV6-1 CASSITGNQKETQYF
TRBJ1-1 TRBV19 CASSIGGNTEAFF
TRBJ2-1 TRBV12-3/TRBV12-4 CASRDRGGVSYNEQFF
TRBJ2-5 TRBV20-1 CSARGLAGGPVETQYF
TRBJ2-1 TRBV6-1 CASSAKTFKPAYNEQFF
TRBJ2-7 TRBV10-2 CASIGLAGVTNEQYF
TRBJ2-7 TRBV6-5 CASSYSPGVGGSHEQYF
TRBJ2-3 TRBV15 CATKLRDRGSDTQYF
TRBJ1-4 TRBV4-2 CASSRDRGRVNEKLFF
TRBJ2-1 TRBV20-1 CSVESRKYNEQFF
TRBJ2-5 TRBV7-2 CASNIAGGPTRETQYF
TRBJ2-3 TRBV7-2 CASSRDKALAQYF
TRBJ2-7 TRBV20-1 CSSGISSYEQYF
TRBJ2-5 TRBV10-3 CAISGTGTGGQETQYF
TRBJ2-3 TRBV10-3 CAITEDRLPHTDTQYF
TRBJ2-3 TRBV7-6 CASSLVVGDTQYF
TRBJ2-1 TRBV9 CASSRLRDNYNEQFF
TRBJ2-3 TRBV6-2/TRBV6-3 CASSSITGDTQYF
TRBJ2-7 TRBV6-5 CASSRTAGEQYF
TRBJ2-1 TRBV5-1 CASSWNRDGEQFF
TRBJ1-4 TRBV7-9 CASSLVSQGDNEKLFF
TRBJ1-2 TRBV7-2 CASSSNWDRGGYGYTF
TRBJ2-3 TRBV4-3 CASSQEFDGGARDTQYF
TRBJ2-7 TRBV4-2 CASSQARVLGVYEQYF
TRBJ2-5 TRBV7-2 CASSLDRTLQETQYF